A selection of T cell receptor beta chains follows, all from one sample in a study of shared clonotypes between healthy human individuals. This table comes from immunoSEQ multiplex PCR, and its TCRdb copy is limited to in-frame clones, with some not included. In the table there are a few million clones, approximately 94% of which are singletons. Source material: naive CD4+ T cells sorted from blood. Receptor source: a man between 18 and 35 years old in good health. CDR3s include the opening cysteine and the closing phenylalanine or tryptophan. The D gene is left open where the match is weak. Clone size appears in some rows only: once, few, many, or a class for an expanded clone.

>once|TRBD1|TRBJ2-1|TRBV2
TGTGCCAGCAGAGACCGGGACAGGGCAGAGGTTGAGCAGTTCTTC
CASRDRDRAEVEQFF
>once|.|TRBJ1-1|TRBV2
TGTGCCAGCAGGGCACAGGCCCTAATGAACACTGAAGCTTTCTTT
CASRAQALMNTEAFF
>.|TRBD1|TRBJ1-1|TRBV6-1
TGTGCCAGCAGTGAATTCAGCGACCGGGACAGCATATACAAGAACACTGAAGCTTTCTTT
CASSEFSDRDSIYKNTEAFF
>.|TRBD1|TRBJ1-3|TRBV18
TGTGCCAGCTCACCACCAGGGGGCAGATTTGGAAACACCATATATTTT
CASSPPGGRFGNTIYF
>.|.|TRBJ2-3|TRBV10-3
TGTGCCATCAACGAACAGGCTAGCACAGATACGCAGTATTTT
CAINEQASTDTQYF
>.|TRBD2|TRBJ2-1|TRBV6-5
TGTGCCAGCAGTTACTCGCCTAGCGGCTACAATGAGCAGTTCTTC
CASSYSPSGYNEQFF
>once|.|TRBJ1-1|TRBV6-5
TGTGCCAGCAGTTACAGTCTTGCATCCGGGGGCACTGAAGCTTTCTTT
CASSYSLASGGTEAFF
>.|.|TRBJ2-2|TRBV4-3
TGCGCCAGCAGCCAATATGCTGGGGAGCTGTTTTTT
CASSQYAGELFF
>.|TRBD2|TRBJ2-7|TRBV7-9
TGTGCCAGCAGCTTAGATCCTAGCGGGAGGGCAAGCTCCTACGAGCAGTACTTC
CASSLDPSGRASSYEQYF
>.|TRBD1|TRBJ1-4|TRBV15
TGTGCCACCAGCAGAGAAGGGACAGGGGATGAAAAACTGTTTTTT
CATSREGTGDEKLFF
>.|TRBD1|TRBJ1-2|TRBV28
TGTGCCAGCAGCCTGACAGGGGTGGGCTATGGCTACACCTTC
CASSLTGVGYGYTF
>.|TRBD2|TRBJ2-5|TRBV5-1
TGCGCCAGCCCAAGACTAGCGGGGGGGCACGAGACCCAGTACTTC
CASPRLAGGHETQYF
>.|.|TRBJ1-6|TRBV27
TGTGCCAGCACCACTTGGTTCGAGAATTCACCCCTCCACTTT
CASTTWFENSPLHF
>.|TRBD1|TRBJ1-4|TRBV15
TGTGCCACCAACCGCGGACAGGGCACTAATGAAAAACTGTTTTTT
CATNRGQGTNEKLFF
>.|.|TRBJ2-4|TRBV4-3
TGCGCCAGCACTCAGTTTGAAGGGCCCCAGGGAGGCAGCCCTCTAGCCAAAAACATTCAGTACTTC
CASTQFEGPQGGSPLAKNIQYF
>once|TRBD1|TRBJ1-6|TRBV5-5
TGTGCCAGCAGCTTGTGGGACAGAGGGTCACCCCTCCACTTT
CASSLWDRGSPLHF
>once|.|TRBJ2-7|TRBV28
TGTGCCAGCAGTTCTACGGGCTCCTACGAGCAGTACTTC
CASSSTGSYEQYF
>.|.|TRBJ2-3|TRBV4-3
TGCGCCAGCAGCCAAGCCCGGACGGTCACAGATACGCAGTATTTT
CASSQARTVTDTQYF
>.|.|TRBJ2-5|TRBV27
TGTGCCAGCAGTTTATCGCAAATTTCGGCCCAGTACTTC
CASSLSQISAQYF
>.|TRBD2|TRBJ2-7|TRBV9
TGTGCCAGCAGCTCCCGGGGGGGCTCCTACGAGCAGTACTTC
CASSSRGGSYEQYF
>.|.|TRBJ1-2|TRBV6-7
TGTGCCAGCAGTTATAGATTGCGGGGATTGAACTATGGCTACACCTTC
CASSYRLRGLNYGYTF
>.|.|TRBJ1-1|TRBV5-5
TGTGCCAGCAGCGAAATTTCGAATTTGATGTGGGCTGAAGCTTTCTTT
CASSEISNLMWAEAFF
>.|.|TRBJ1-6|TRBV2
TGTGCCAGCAGAGTTAGGTCACCCCTCCACTTT
CASRVRSPLHF
>once|.|TRBJ1-1|TRBV7-2
TGTGCCAGCAGCCGTTTCCTGGACACTTTGAACACTGAAGCTTTCTTT
CASSRFLDTLNTEAFF
>.|.|TRBJ2-5|TRBV5-4
TGTGCCAGCAGCGCGGGAATAGCGGCCCAAGAGACCCAGTACTTC
CASSAGIAAQETQYF
>.|.|TRBJ2-2|TRBV5-1
TGCGCCAGCACAGTGCAGGGGGGCTACACCGGGGAGCTGTTTTTT
CASTVQGGYTGELFF
>.|.|TRBJ2-2|TRBV29-1
TGCAGCGTTGCCCCCTTAAGTAGCCCCGGGGAGCTGTTTTTT
CSVAPLSSPGELFF
>.|.|TRBJ1-3|TRBV13
TGTGCCAGCAGCTTAGGACAAACGGTGGCTGGAAACACCATATATTTT
CASSLGQTVAGNTIYF
>.|TRBD1|TRBJ1-5|TRBV5-6
TGTGCCAGCAGCTCGTCCCGGGACAGGGTGGGTCAGCCCCAGCATTTT
CASSSSRDRVGQPQHF
>.|TRBD1|TRBJ2-7|TRBV28
TGTGCCACCATCGGCCAGGGGGCTTACGAGCAGTACTTC
CATIGQGAYEQYF
>.|.|TRBJ1-2|TRBV6-6
TGTGCCAGCAGTTATATGGGGGGGCGTATTAACTATGGCTACACCTTC
CASSYMGGRINYGYTF
>.|.|TRBJ2-7|TRBV7-9
TGTGCCAGCAGCCCCTACGGGCGCAATCAAGACGAGCAGTACTTC
CASSPYGRNQDEQYF
>.|TRBD1|TRBJ2-7|TRBV28
TGTGCCAGCAGTCCCTCGACAGGGCCCGAGCAGTACTTC
CASSPSTGPEQYF
>.|TRBD2|TRBJ2-4|TRBV6-5
TGTGCCAGCAGTCTTAGCGGGGCAAACATTCAGTACTTC
CASSLSGANIQYF
>.|TRBD2|TRBJ2-3|TRBV6-5
TGTGCCAGCAGTCAGGGACTATCCACAGATACGCAGTATTTT
CASSQGLSTDTQYF
>.|TRBD1|TRBJ2-7|TRBV5-1
TGCGCCAGCAGCTTTTCGGGACAGGTTCTCGGCGAGCAGTACTTC
CASSFSGQVLGEQYF
>.|.|TRBJ2-5|TRBV5-4
TGTGCCAGCAGCCGTACGGGGGAGACCCAGTACTTC
CASSRTGETQYF
>.|.|TRBJ1-2|TRBV10-1
TGCGCCAGCAGAGACTACTGGGGGGCGAAGGGACCGGGCTACACCTTC
CASRDYWGAKGPGYTF
>.|.|TRBJ2-7|TRBV2
TGTGCCAGCAGTGAAGATAGGCAGACCTACGAGCAGTACTTC
CASSEDRQTYEQYF
>once|.|TRBJ2-1|TRBV10-3
TGTGCCATCAGTGGTTCTACGCATGAGCAGTTCTTC
CAISGSTHEQFF
>.|.|TRBJ1-6|TRBV5-4
TGTGCCAGCAGCTTGTCACAGGGTAATAATTCACCCCTCCACTTT
CASSLSQGNNSPLHF
>.|.|TRBJ2-3|TRBV5-4
TGTGCCAGCAGCTTGCCAGCGGATACAGATACGCAGTATTTT
CASSLPADTDTQYF
>.|.|TRBJ2-7|TRBV6-6
TGTGCCAGCAGGGCGCAGGTCCACTCGTACGAGCAGTACTTC
CASRAQVHSYEQYF
>once|.|TRBJ2-1|TRBV10-2
TGCGCCAGCAGTGAGGGACAGATTGGGCAGTTCTTC
CASSEGQIGQFF
>.|TRBD1|TRBJ1-6|TRBV6-1
TGTGCCAGCAGTGGAGGACAGGTCTATAATTCACCCCTCCACTTT
CASSGGQVYNSPLHF
>once|.|TRBJ2-6|TRBV9
TGTGCCAGCAGGAGAGGGGACTCTGGGGCCAACGTCCTGACTTTC
CASRRGDSGANVLTF
>.|.|TRBJ2-5|TRBV5-8
TGTGCCAGCAGCTTGGGCGCTTCAGGAGAGACCCAGTACTTC
CASSLGASGETQYF
>.|.|TRBJ2-3|TRBV29-1
TGCAGCGTTGCAGGCGCGGCTAGCACAGATACGCAGTATTTT
CSVAGAASTDTQYF
>.|.|TRBJ2-7|TRBV30
TGTGCCTGGGACCGGGACTACGAGCAGTACTTC
CAWDRDYEQYF
>once|TRBD1|TRBJ2-1|TRBV30
TGTGCCTGGAGTGTAGGGGGCTACTACAATGAGCAGTTCTTC
CAWSVGGYYNEQFF